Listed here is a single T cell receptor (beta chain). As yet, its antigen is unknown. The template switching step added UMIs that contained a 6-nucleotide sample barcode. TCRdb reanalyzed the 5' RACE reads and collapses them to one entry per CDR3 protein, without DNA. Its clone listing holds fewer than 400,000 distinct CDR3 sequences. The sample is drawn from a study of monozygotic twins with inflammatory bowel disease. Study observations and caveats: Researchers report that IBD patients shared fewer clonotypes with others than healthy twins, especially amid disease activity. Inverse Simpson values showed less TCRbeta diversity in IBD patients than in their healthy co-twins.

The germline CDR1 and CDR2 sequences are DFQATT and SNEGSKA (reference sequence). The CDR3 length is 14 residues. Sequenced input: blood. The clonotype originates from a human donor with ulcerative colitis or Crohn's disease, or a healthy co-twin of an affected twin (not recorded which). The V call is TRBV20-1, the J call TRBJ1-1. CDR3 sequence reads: CSARQSTRNTEAFF.